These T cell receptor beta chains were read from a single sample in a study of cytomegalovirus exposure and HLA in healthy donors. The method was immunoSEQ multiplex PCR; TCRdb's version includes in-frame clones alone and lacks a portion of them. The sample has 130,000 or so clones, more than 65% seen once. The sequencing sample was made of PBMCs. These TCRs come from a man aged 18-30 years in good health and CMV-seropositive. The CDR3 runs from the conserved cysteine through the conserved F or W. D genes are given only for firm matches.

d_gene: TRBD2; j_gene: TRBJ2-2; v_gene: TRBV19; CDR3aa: CASSIPLAGGPAGELFF
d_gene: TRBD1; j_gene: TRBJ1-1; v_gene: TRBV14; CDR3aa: CASSNTGGSTEAFF
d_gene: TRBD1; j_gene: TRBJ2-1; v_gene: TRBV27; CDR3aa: CASSPGQGSYNEQFF
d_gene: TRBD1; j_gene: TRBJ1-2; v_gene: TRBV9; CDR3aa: CASSVGTGYGYTF
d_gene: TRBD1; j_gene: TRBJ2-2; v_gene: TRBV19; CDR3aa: CASSDQGEWTGELFF
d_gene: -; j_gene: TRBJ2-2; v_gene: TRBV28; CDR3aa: CASSWRGMNTGELFF
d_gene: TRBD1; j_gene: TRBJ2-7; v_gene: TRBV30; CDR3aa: CAWTIQGYEQYF
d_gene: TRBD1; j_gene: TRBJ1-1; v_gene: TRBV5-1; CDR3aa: CASSLGTGEGNTEAFF
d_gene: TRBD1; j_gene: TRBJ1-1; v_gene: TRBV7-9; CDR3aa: CASSPTGVRQWDTEAFF
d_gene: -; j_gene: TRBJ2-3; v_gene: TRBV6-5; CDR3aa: CASSFGLITDTQYF
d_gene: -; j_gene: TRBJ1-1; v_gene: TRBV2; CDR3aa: CASMPGETAEAFF
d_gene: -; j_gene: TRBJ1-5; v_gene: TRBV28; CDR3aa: CASTGGLPGNQPQHF
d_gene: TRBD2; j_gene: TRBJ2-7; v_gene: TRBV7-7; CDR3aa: CASSRGLAASYEQYF
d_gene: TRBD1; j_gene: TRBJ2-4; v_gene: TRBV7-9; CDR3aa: CASSLGQLPGNIQYF
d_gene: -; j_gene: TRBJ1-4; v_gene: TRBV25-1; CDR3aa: CASSEFGRVLSTNEKLFF
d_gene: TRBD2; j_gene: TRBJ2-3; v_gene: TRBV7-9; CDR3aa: CASSLGTSGSTDTQYF
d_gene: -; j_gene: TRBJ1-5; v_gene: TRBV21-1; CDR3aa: CASSKMGQADLSNQPQHF
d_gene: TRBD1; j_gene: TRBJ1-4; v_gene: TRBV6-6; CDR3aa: CASSYGWTGKYEKLFF
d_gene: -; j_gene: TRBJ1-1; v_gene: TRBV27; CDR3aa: CASRNGQRNTEAFF
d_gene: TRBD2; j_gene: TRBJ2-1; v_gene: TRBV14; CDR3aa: CASSQVLAGLAYNEQFF
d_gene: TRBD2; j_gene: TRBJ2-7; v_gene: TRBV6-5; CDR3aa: CASSSRLANNYEQYF
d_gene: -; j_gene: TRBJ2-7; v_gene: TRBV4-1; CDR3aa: CASSQAAAGVSYEQYF
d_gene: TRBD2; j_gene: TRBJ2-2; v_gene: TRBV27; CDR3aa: CASSFGTTNTGELFF
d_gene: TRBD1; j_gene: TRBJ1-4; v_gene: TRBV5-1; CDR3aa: CASSSVGGQYEKLFF
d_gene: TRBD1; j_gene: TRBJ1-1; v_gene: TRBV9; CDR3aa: CASSAGTGVQRTEAFF
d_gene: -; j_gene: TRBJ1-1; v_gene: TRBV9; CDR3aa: CASSVEAVNTEAFF
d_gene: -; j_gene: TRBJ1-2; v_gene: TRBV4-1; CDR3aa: CASSQDRRGYTF
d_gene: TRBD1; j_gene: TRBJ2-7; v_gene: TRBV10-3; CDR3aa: CAISEGTGELNEQYF
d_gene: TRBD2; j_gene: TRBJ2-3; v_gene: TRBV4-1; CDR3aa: CASSQENGRSTDTQYF
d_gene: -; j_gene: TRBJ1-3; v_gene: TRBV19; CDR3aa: CASSHRQARLGNTIYF
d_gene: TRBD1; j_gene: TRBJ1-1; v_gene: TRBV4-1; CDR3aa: CASSQQGAATEAFF
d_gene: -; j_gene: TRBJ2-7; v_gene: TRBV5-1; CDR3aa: CASSFRSGMNSYEQYF
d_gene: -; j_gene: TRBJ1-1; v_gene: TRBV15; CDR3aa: CATSNGLLNTEAFF
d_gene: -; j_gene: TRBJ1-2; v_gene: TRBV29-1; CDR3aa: CSVIGRRGGYTF
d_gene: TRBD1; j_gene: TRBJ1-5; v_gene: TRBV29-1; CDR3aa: CSVASGTGNQPQHF
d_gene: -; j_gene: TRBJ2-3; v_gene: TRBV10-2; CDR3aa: CATQGAGGPPTSSTQYF
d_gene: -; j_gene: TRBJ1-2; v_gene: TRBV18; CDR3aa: CASSPGQNYGYTF
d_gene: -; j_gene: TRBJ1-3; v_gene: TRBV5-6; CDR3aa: CASSSIPTGWNGNTIYF
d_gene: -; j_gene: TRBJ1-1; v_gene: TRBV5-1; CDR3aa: CASSLGMATSGAFF
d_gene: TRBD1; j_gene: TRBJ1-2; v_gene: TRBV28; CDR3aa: CASSLRSGGFQEANYGYTF